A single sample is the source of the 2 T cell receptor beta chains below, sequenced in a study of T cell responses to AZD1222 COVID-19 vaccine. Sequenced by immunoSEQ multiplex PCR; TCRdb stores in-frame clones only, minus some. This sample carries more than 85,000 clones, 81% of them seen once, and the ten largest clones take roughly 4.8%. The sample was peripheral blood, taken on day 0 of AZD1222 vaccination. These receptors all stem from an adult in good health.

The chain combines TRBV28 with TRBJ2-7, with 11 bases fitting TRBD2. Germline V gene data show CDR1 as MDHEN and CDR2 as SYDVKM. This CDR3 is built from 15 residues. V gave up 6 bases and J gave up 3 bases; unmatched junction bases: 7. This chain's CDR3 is CASRPGGTSGYEQYF. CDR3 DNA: TGTGCCAGCAGACCTGGGGGGACTAGCGGCTACGAGCAGTACTTC.

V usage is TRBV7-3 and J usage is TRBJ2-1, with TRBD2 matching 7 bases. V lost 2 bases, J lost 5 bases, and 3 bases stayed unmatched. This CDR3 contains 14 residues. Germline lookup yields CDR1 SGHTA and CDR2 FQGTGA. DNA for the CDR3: TGTGCCAGCAGCTTATCTAGCGGCAACAATGAGCAGTTCTTC. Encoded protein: CASSLSSGNNEQFF.